This paragraph reports one TCR beta chain. Its antigen remains unknown. These data are taken from a study of a mutant IDH1 vaccine in newly diagnosed glioma. Turning to the study itself: Vaccine administration was initiated 4-6 weeks following radiotherapy alone, or with temozolomide cycles. Study observations and caveats: Seemingly, top peripheral T cell clonotype changes bore no relation to pseudoprogression.

The time point is: week 47, end of study. Topical imiquimod was applied with each vaccine dose, which held 300 ug of mutant IDH1 20-mer peptide. There were new WHO grade 3 or 4 astrocytomas in the donors, and these were IDH1-mutant and ATRX-lost. The CDR3 consists of 17 residues. Per the germline V gene, CDR1 is KGHSH and CDR2 is LQKENI. V was pared by 3 bases and J by 3 bases, with 5 bases of the junction left unmatched. The data were produced by immunoSEQ multiplex PCR, yet TCRdb's version contains in-frame clones alone and is incomplete. The data show about 94,000 clones, 89% seen once. The clonotype comes from a woman aged 45-60 years with glioma. The chain is built from TRBV18 and TRBJ2-1; 13 nucleotides align to TRBD2. The sample here was PBMCs, taken from a glioma patient whose treatment included an IDH1 peptide vaccine. The CDR3: CASSPTSGRIFYNEQFF. The DNA for the CDR3 is TGTGCCAGCTCACCGACTAGCGGGAGGATCTTCTACAATGAGCAGTTCTTC.